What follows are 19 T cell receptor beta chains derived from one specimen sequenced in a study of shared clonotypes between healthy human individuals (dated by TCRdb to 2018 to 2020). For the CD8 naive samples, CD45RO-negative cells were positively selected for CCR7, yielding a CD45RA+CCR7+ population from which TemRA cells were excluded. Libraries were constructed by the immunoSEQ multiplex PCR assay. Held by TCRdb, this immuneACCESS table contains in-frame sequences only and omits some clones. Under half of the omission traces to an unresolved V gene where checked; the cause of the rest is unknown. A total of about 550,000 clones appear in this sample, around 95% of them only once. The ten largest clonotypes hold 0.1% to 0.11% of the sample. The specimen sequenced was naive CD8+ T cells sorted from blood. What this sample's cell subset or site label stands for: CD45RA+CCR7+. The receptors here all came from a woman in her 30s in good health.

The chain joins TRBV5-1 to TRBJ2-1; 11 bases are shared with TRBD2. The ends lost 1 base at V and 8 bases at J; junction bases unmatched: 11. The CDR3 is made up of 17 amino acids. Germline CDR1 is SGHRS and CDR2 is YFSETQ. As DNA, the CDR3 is TGCGCCAGCAGCTTGTTGTTTTATAGCGGGAGGGTTCATGAGCAGTTCTTC. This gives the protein CASSLLFYSGRVHEQFF.

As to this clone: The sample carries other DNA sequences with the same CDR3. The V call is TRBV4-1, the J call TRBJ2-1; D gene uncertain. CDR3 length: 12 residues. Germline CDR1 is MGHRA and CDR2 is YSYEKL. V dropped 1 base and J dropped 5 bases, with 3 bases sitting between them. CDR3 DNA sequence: TGCGCCAGCAGCCAAGTAAACAATGAGCAGTTCTTC. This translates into CASSQVNNEQFF.

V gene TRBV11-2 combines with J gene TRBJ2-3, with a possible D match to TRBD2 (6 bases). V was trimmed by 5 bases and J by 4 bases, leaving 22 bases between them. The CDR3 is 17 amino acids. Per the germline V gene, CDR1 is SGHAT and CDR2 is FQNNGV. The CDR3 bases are TGTGCCAGCAGCGGCACCGGGACTCCGAACCCAGCAGATACGCAGTATTTT. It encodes CASSGTGTPNPADTQYF.

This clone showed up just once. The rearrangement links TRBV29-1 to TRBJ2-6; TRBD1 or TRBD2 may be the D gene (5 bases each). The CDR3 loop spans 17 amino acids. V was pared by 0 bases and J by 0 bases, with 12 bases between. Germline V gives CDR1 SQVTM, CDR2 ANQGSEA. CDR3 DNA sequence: TGCAGCGTTGAAGAGGGGGAAAAGGACTCTGGGGCCAACGTCCTGACTTTC. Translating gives CSVEEGEKDSGANVLTF. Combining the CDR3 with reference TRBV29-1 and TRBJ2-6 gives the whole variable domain SAVISQKPSRDICQRGTSLTIQCQVDSQVTMMFWYRQQPGQSLTLIATANQGSEATYESGFVIDKFPISRPNLTFSTLTVSNMSPEDSSIYLCSVEEGEKDSGANVLTFGAGSRLTVL.

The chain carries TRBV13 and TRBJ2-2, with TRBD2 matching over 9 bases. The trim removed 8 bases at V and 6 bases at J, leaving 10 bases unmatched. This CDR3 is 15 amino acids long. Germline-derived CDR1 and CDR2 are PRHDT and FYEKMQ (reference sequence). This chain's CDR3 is CASAPPSGRPGELFF. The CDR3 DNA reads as TGTGCCAGCGCCCCTCCAAGCGGGAGGCCCGGGGAGCTGTTTTTT.

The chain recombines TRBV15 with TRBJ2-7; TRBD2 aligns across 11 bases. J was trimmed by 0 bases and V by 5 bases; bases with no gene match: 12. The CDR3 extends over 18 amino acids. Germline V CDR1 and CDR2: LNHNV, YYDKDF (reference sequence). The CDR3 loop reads CATSPPGTSGALSYEQYF. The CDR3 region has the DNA TGTGCCACCAGCCCCCCCGGGACTAGCGGAGCTCTCTCCTACGAGCAGTACTTC.

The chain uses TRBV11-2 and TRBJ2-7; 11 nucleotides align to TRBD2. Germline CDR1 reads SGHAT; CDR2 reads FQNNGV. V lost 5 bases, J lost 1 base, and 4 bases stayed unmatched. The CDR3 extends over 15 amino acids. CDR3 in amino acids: CASSPGTSGSYEQYF. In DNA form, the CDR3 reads TGTGCCAGCAGCCCCGGGACTAGCGGTTCCTACGAGCAGTACTTC.

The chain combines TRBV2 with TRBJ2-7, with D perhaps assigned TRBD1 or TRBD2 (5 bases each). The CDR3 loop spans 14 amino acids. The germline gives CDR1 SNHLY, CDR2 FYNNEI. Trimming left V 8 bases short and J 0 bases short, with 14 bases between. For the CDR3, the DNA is TGTGCCAGCGGGGACCCTAACGGCTCCTACGAGCAGTACTTC. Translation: CASGDPNGSYEQYF. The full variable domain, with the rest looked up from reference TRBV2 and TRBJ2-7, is EPEVTQTPSHQVTQMGQEVILRCVPISNHLYFYWYRQILGQKVEFLVSFYNNEISEKSEIFDDQFSVERPDGSNFTLKIRSTKLEDSAMYFCASGDPNGSYEQYFGPGTRLTVT.

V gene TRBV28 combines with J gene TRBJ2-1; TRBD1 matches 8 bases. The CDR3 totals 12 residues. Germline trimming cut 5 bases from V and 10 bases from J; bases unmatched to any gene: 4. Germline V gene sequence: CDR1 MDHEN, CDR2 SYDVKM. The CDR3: CASSTGGSEQFF. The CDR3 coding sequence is TGTGCCAGCAGTACAGGGGGTTCGGAGCAGTTCTTC.

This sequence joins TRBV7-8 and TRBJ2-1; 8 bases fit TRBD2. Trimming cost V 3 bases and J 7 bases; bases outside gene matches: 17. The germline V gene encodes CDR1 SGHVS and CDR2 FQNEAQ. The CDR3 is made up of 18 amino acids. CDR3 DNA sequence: TGTGCCAGCAGCTTCCCACCGTTCGGAGCGGGAGAGGGTAATGAGCAGTTCTTC. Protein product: CASSFPPFGAGEGNEQFF.

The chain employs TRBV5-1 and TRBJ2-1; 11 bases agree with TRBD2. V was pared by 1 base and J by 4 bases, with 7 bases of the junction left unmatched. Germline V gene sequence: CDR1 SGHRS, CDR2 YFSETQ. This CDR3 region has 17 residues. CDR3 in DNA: TGCGCCAGCAGCTTGTTTGCTAGCGGGAGGACTTACAATGAGCAGTTCTTC. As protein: CASSLFASGRTYNEQFF.

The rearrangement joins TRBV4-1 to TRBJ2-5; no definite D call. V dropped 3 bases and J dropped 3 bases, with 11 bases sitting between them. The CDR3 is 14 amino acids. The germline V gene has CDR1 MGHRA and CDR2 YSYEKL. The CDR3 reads CASSHYGPEETQYF. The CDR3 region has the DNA TGCGCCAGCAGCCATTACGGACCTGAAGAGACCCAGTACTTC.

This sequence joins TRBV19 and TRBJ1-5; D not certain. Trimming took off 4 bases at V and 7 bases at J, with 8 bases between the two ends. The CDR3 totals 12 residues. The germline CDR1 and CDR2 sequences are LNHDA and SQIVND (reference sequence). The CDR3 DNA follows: TGTGCCAGTAGTACGACACCCCAGCCCCAGCATTTT. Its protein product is CASSTTPQPQHF.

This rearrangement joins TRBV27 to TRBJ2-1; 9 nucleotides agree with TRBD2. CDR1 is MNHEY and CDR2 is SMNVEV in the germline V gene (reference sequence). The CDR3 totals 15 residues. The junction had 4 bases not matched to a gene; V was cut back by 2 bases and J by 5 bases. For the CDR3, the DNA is TGTGCCAGCAGTTTAAGGCTAGCGGGGAACAATGAGCAGTTCTTC. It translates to CASSLRLAGNNEQFF.

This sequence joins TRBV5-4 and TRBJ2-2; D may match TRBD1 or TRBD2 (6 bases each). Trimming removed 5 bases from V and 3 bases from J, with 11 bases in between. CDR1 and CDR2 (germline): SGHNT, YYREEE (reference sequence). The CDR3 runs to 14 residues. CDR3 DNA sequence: TGTGCCAGCAGTTCGGGGGCGTACACCGGGGAGCTGTTTTTT. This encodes CASSSGAYTGELFF.

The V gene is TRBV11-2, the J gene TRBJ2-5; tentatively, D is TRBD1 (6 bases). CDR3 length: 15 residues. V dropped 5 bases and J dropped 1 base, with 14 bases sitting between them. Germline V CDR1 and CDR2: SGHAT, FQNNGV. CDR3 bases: TGTGCCAGCAGCGTGACAGGAGGCCTCCAAGAGACCCAGTACTTC. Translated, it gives CASSVTGGLQETQYF.

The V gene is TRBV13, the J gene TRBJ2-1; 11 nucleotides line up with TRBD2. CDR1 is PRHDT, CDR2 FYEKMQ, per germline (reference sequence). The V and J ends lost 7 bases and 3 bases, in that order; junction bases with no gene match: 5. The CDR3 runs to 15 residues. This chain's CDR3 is CASTTGLAGYNEQFF. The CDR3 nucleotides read TGTGCCAGCACAACCGGACTAGCGGGCTACAATGAGCAGTTCTTC.

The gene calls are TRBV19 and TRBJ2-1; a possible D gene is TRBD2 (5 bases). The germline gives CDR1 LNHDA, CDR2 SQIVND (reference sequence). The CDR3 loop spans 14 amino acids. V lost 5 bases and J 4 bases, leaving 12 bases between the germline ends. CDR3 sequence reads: CASSDRGAYNEQFF. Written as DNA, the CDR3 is TGTGCCAGTAGTGACCGGGGTGCTTACAATGAGCAGTTCTTC.

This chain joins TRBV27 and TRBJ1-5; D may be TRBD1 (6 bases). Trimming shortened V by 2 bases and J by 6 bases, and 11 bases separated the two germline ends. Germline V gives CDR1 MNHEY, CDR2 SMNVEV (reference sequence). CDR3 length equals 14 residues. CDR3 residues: CASSLTGAGQPQHF. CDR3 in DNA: TGTGCCAGCAGTTTAACGGGGGCAGGTCAGCCCCAGCATTTT.